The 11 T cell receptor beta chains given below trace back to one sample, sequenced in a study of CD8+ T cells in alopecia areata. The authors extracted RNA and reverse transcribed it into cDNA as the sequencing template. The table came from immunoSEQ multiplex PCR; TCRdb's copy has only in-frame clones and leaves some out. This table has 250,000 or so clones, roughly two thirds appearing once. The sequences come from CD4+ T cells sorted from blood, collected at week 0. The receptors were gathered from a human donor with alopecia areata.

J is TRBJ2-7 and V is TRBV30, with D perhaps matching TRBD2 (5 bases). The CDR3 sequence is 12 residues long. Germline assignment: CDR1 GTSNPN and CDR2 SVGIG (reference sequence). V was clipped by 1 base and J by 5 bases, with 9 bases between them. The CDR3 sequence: CAWSGGIHEQYF. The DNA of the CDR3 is TGTGCCTGGAGTGGAGGGATCCACGAGCAGTACTTC.

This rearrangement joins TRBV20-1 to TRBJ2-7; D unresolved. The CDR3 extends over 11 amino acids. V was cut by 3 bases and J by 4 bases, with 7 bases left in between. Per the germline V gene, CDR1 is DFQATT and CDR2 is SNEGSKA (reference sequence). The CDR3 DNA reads TGCAGTGCTAGCCCATTGTACGAGCAGTACTTC. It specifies CSASPLYEQYF.

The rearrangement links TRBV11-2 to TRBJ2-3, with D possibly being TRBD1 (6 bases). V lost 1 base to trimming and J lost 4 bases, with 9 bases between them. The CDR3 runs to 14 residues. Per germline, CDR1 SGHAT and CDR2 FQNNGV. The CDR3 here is CASSLAQGPDTQYF. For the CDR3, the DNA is TGTGCCAGCAGCTTAGCACAGGGCCCAGATACGCAGTATTTT.

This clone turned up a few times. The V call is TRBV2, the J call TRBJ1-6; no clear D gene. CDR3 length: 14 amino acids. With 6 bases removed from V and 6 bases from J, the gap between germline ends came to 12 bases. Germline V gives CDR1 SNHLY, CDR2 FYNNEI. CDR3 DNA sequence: TGTGCCAGCAGCGTTCTAGCGGCTAATTCACCCCTCCACTTT. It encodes CASSVLAANSPLHF.

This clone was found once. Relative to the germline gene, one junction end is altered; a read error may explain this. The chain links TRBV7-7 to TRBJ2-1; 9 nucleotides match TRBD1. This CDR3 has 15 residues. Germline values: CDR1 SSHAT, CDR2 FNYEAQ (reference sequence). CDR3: CASSLGQGIYNEQFF. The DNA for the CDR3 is TGTGCTAGCAGCTTAGGACAGGGGATCTACAATGAGCAGTTCTTC. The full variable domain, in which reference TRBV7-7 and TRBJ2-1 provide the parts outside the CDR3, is GAGVSQSPRYKVTKRGQDVTLRCDPISSHATLYWYQQALGQGPEFLTYFNYEAQPDKSGLPSDRFSAERPEGSISTLTIQRTEQRDSAMYRCASSLGQGIYNEQFFGPGTRLTVL.

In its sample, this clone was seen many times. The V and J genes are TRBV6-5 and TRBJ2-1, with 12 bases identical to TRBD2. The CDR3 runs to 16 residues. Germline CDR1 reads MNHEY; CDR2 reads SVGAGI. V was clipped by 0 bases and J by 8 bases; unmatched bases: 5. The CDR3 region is CASSYSLAGGQDEQFF. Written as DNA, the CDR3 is TGTGCCAGCAGTTACTCCCTAGCGGGGGGGCAAGATGAGCAGTTCTTC.

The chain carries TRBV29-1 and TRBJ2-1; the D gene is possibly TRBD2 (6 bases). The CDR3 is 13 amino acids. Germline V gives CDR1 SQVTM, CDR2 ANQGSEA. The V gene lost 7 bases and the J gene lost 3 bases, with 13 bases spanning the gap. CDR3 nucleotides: TGCAGCGGGAGGGGTCAATACTACAATGAGCAGTTCTTC. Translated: CSGRGQYYNEQFF.

As DNA, the CDR3 is TGTGCCATCAGTGAACGGGACAGGGGCACAGATACGCAGTATTTT. This codes for CAISERDRGTDTQYF. This sequence joins TRBV10-3 and TRBJ2-3; 9 bases fit TRBD1. Trimming removed 3 bases from V and 1 base from J; junction bases left unmatched: 2. The germline gives CDR1 ENHRY, CDR2 SYGVKD. The CDR3 is made up of 15 amino acids.

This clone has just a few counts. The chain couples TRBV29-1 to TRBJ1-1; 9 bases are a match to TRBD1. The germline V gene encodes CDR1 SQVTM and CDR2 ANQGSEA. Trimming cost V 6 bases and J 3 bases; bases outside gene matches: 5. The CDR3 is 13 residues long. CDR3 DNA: TGCAGCGTCAAACAGGGGGCAGACACTGAAGCTTTCTTT. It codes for CSVKQGADTEAFF.

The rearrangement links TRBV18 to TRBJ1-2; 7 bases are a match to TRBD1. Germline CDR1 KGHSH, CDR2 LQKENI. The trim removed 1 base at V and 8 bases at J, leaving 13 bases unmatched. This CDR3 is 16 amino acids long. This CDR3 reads CASSPLITGDPGGYTF. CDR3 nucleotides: TGTGCCAGCTCACCACTGATTACAGGGGACCCTGGAGGCTACACCTTC.

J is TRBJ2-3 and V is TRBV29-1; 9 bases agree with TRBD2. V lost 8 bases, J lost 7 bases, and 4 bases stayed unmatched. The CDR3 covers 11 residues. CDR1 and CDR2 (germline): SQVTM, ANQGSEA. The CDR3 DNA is TGCAGCTTTAGCGGGGGTTATACGCAGTATTTT. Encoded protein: CSFSGGYTQYF.